The source of this TCR beta chain is a study (dated by TCRdb to about 2015). Regarding the study in general: Whether tumor-infiltrating Tregs in breast cancer are recruited from blood Tregs or converted in situ from other CD4+ T cell subsets was tested. Summary of the overall study and its limitations: The TCR alpha and beta sequences of tumor-infiltrating Tregs showed the greatest overlap with tumor naive CD4+ T cells, followed by blood naive CD4+ T cells. The TCR gene usage of tumor memory CD4+ T cells clustered together with blood and lymph node memory CD4+ cells and with lymph node naive CD4+ cells. Validation in the larger cohort was restricted to a single TCR beta V-J rearrangement rather than whole repertoires.

The Miltenyi Naive CD4+ T Cell Isolation kit was used to purify naive CD4+ T cells, and CD25 microbeads were used to remove Tregs. Tregs, naive and memory CD4+ T cells from tumor, blood and ipsilateral draining lymph nodes of five or six breast cancer patients underwent full-length TCR alpha and beta sequencing. Tumor tissue and lymph nodes obtained from ipsilateral axillary dissection were perfused with PBS, minced and then digested with collagenase I and hyaluronidase. A purity exceeding 90% was confirmed by FACS for the sorted cell populations. CDR1 SNHLY and CDR2 FYNNEI were looked up in the germline V gene. Deletion took 5 bases off V and 3 bases off J, with a span of 10 bases between the germline ends. From the cysteine up to the phenylalanine, the CDR3 has a length of 14 residues. The read is trimmed to its CDR3 DNA, 42 bases read in frame from base 1. Amplification of full-length TCR variable regions was done by 5' RACE PCR using constant-region reverse primers, and this step was followed by semi-nested PCR with Nested Universal Primer A. Using the ReliaPrep RNA Cell Miniprep System, total RNA was extracted, and the SMARTer RACE 5'/3' Kit was then used to reverse transcribe the RNA into 5'RACE-ready cDNA. Full-length TCR alpha and beta libraries were barcoded with multiplex adaptors and sequenced on an Illumina MiSeq. The original pipeline was this. For each of nine subset-tissue groups, sequencing data from the five patients were combined, and the groups were compared by unsupervised clustering of TCR gene usage. The Morisita-Horn index was used to calculate repertoire similarity, with shared sequences weighted according to their contribution to each repertoire. TCRdb reran the public reads through fastp at Q25 and MiXCR, keeping productive beta chains. Every CDR3 protein is listed once, alongside the most common genes and DNA of its rows. It is TCRdb's table, rather than the study itself, that gives the V and J calls and clone size. This sample lists about 61,000 distinct CDR3 sequences; more than 25% were detected once. Clones ranked in the top ten supply roughly 2.1% of the sample.

In the case of this clonotype: Its specific antigen is unknown. Base qualities are missing; no much larger clone stands one base away.

The specimen was tumor-infiltrating naive CD4+ T cells sorted from the breast tumor. The cell subset or site label of this sample denotes: naive CD4+ T cells, CD4+CD45RA+CD25-. The chain is made from TRBV2 and TRBJ2-2; the D gene is not confidently resolved. This receptor was identified in a female donor with breast cancer. The nucleotide sequence reads as follows: TGTGCCAGCAGTCTGAACGGATACACCGGGGAGCTGTTTTTT. Its translation reads: CASSLNGYTGELFF.